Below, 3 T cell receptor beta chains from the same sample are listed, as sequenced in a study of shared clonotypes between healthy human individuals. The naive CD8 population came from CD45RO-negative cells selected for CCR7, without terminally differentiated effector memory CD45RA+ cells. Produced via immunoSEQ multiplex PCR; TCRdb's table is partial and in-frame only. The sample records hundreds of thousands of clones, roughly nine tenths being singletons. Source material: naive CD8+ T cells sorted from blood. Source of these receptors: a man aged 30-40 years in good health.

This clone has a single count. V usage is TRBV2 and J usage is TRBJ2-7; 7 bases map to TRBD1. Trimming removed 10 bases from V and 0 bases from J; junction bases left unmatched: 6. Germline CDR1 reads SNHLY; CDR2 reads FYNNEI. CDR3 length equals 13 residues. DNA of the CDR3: TGTGCCATAACAGGGGAAAGCTCCTACGAGCAGTACTTC. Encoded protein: CAITGESSYEQYF.

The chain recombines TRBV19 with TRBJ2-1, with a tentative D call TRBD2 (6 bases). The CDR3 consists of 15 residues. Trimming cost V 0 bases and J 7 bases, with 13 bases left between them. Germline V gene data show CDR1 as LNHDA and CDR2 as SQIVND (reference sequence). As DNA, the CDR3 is TGTGCCAGTAGTATAGATCTGGGACTCAGTAATGAGCAGTTCTTC. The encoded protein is CASSIDLGLSNEQFF. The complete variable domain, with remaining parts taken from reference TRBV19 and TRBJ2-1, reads DGGITQSPKYLFRKEGQNVTLSCEQNLNHDAMYWYRQDPGQGLRLIYYSQIVNDFQKGDIAEGYSVSREKKESFPLTVTSAQKNPTAFYLCASSIDLGLSNEQFFGPGTRLTVL.

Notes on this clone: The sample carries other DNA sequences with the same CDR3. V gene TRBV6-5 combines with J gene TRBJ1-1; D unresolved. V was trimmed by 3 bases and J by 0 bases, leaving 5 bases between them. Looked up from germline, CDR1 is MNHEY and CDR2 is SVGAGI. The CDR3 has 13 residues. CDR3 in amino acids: CASSYGMNTEAFF. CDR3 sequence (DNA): TGTGCCAGCAGTTATGGGATGAACACTGAAGCTTTCTTT.